The T cell receptor (beta chain) described here comes from a study of blood T cell repertoires in COVID-19. Assay: immunoSEQ multiplex PCR; the TCRdb copy retains only in-frame clones and omits some. The sample has more than 85,000 clones; more than 85% are singletons. This clone was detected a few times. The CDR3 contains 13 residues. Germline V gene data show CDR1 as MDHEN and CDR2 as SYDVKM. Trimming pared 2 bases from V and 4 bases from J, leaving 8 bases between. The rearrangement uses TRBV28 and TRBJ1-2; D not certain. The clonotype comes from a man aged 50-60 years with active or convalescent COVID-19. The sample taken for sequencing was peripheral blood. CDR3 DNA: TGTGCCAGCAGTTTAAGCGGGGTCTATGGCTACACCTTC. Protein product: CASSLSGVYGYTF.